This T cell receptor (beta chain) was retrieved from a study of T cell responses to AZD1222 COVID-19 vaccine. Study outcomes and limitations: Vaccine-associated CD4 TCRs ranged over spike, dominating at 160-218 and 743-854.

Libraries were prepared by immunoSEQ multiplex PCR; TCRdb keeps only in-frame clonotypes and omits some of them. The sample yields about 140,000 clones, approximately 91% seen once. Second-dose groups at about 4 or about 12 weeks were pooled. As regards this clone: Antigen unknown.

This CDR3 contains 15 residues. Germline-derived CDR1 and CDR2 are MNHEY and SVGAGI. The V and J ends lost 6 bases and 0 bases respectively, with 15 bases between them. Sequences were derived from peripheral blood, sampled 28 days after the second AZD1222 dose. The chain has TRBV6-5 and TRBJ2-7; a possible D gene is TRBD2 (7 bases). The TCR was taken from an adult who received the AZD1222 COVID-19 vaccine. CDR3 sequence: CASSPERGASYEQYF. For the CDR3, the DNA is TGTGCCAGCAGCCCCGAACGGGGGGCCTCCTACGAGCAGTACTTC.